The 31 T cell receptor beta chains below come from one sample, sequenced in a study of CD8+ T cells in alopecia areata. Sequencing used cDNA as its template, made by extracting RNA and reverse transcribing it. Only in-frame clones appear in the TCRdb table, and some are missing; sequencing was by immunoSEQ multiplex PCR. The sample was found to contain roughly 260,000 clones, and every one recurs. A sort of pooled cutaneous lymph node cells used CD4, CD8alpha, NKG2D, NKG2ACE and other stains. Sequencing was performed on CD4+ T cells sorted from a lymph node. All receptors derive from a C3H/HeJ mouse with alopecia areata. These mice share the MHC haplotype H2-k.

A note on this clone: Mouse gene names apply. CDR3: CASSLQGGNYAEQFF. CDR3 bases read: TGTGCCAGCAGCTTACAGGGCGGGAACTATGCT. V gene TRBV3 combines with J gene TRBJ2-1; TRBD1 might be the D (5 bases). Read coverage stops 4 residues before the CDR3 terminus; the germline J gene supplies the remainder. Germline V gene data show CDR1 as SNHLY and CDR2 as FYNGKV (reference sequence). Deletions cut 2 bases from V and 1 base from J, with 9 bases between. The CDR3 has 15 amino acids.

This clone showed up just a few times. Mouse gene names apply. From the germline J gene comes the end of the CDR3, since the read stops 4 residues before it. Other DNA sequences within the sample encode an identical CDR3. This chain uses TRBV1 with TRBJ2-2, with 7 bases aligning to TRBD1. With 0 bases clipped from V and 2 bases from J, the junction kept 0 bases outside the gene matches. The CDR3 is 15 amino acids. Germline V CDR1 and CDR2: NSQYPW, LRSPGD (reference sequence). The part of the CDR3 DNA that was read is TGCACCTGCAGTGCAGAGGGACAGAACACCGGG. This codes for CTCSAEGQNTG. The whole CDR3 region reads CTCSAEGQNTGQLYF.

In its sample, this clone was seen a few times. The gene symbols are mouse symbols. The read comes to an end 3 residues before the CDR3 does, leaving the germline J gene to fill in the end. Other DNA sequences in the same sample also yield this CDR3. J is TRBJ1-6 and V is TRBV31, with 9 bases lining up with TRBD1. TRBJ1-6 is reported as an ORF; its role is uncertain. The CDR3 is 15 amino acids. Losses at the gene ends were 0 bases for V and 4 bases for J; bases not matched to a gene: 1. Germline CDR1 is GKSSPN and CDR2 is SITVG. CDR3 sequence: CAWSLGQGYNSPLYF. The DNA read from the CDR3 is TGTGCCTGGAGTCTGGGACAGGGATATAATTCGCCC.

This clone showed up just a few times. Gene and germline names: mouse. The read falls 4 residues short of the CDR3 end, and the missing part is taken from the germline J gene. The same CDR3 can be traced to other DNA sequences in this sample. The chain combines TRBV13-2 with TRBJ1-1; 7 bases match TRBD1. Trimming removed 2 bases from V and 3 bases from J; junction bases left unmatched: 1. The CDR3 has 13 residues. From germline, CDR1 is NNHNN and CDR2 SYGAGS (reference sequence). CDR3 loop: CASGETGDTEVFF. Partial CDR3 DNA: TGTGCCAGCGGTGAAACAGGGGACACA.

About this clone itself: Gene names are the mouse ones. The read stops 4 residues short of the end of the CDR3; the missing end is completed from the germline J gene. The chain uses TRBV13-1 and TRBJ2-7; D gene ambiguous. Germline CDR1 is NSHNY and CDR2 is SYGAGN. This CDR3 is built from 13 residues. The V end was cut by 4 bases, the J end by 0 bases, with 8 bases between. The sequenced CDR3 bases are TGTGCCAGCAGTCCAAAAAGCTCCTAT. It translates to CASSPKSSY. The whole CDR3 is CASSPKSSYEQYF.

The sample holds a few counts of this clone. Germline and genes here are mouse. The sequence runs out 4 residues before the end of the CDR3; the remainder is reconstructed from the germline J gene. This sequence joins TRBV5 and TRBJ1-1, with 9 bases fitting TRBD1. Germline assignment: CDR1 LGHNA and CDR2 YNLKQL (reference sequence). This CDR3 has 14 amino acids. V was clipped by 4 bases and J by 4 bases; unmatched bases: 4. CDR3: CASSPHRGPTEVFF. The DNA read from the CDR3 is TGTGCCAGCAGCCCACACAGGGGGCCCACA.

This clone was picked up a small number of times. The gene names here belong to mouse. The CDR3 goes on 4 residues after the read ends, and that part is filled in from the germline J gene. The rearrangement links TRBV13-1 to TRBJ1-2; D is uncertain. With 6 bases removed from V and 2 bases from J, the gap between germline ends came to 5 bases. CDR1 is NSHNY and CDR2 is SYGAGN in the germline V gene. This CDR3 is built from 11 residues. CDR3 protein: CASKGNSDYTF. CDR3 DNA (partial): TGTGCCAGCAAAGGGAACTCC.

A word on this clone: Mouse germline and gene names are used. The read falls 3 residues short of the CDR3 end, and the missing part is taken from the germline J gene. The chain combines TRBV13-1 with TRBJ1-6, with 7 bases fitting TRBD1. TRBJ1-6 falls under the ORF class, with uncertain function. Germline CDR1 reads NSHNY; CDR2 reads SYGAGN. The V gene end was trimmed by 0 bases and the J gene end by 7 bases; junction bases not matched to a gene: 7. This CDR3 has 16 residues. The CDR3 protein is CASSDATGTENSPLYF. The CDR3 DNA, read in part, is TGTGCCAGCAGTGATGCAACCGGGACAGAAAATTCGCCC.

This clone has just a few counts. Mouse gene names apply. CDR3 DNA (partial): TGTGCTAGCACGGACAAGCAAGAC. It translates to CASTDKQD. The entire CDR3 protein is CASTDKQDTQYF. The J gene is TRBJ2-5, the V gene TRBV29; possibly TRBD1 for D (5 bases). The DNA ends 4 residues before the CDR3 does, and the rest of the CDR3 is filled in from the germline J gene. Trimming cost V 7 bases and J 3 bases, with 8 bases left between them. The CDR3 has 12 amino acids. Germline V gene data show CDR1 as MSHET and CDR2 as SYDVDS.

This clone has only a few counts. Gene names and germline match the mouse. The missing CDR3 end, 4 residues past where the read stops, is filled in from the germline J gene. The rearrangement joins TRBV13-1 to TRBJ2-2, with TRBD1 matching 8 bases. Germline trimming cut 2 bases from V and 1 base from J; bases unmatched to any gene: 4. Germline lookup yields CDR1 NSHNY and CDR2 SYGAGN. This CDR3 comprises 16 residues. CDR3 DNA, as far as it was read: TGTGCCAGCAGTGAGAACAGGGGGGTAAACACCGGG. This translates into CASSENRGVNTG. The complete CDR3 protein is CASSENRGVNTGQLYF.

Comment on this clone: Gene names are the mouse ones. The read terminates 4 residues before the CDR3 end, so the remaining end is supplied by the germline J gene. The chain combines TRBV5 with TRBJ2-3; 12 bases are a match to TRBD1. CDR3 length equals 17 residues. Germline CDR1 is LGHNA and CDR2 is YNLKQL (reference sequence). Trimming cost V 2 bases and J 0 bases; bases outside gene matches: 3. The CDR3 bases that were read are TGTGCCAGCAGCCAAACGGGACAGGGGGCAAGTGCAGAA. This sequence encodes CASSQTGQGASAE. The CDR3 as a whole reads CASSQTGQGASAETLYF.

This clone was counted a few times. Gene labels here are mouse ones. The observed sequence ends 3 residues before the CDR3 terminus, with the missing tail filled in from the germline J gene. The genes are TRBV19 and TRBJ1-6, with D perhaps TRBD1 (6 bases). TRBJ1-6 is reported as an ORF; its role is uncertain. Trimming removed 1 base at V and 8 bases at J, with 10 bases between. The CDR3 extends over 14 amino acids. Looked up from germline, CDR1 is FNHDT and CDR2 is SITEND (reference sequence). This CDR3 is CASSIQGRDSPLYF. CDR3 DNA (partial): TGTGCCAGCAGTATACAGGGGAGGGATTCGCCC.

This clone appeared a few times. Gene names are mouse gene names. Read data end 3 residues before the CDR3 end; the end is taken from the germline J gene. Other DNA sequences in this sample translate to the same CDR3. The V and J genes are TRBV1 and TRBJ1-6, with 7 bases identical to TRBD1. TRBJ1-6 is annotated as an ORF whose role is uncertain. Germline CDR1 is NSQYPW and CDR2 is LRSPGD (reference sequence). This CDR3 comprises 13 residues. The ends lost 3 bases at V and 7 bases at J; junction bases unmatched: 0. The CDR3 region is CTCSADRNSPLYF. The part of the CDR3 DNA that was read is TGCACCTGCAGTGCGGACAGGAATTCGCCC.

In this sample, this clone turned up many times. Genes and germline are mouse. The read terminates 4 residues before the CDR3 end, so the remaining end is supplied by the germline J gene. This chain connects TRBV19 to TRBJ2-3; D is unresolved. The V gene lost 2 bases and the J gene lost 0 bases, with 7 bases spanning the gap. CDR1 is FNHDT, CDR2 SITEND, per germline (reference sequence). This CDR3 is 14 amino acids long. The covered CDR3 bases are TGTGCCAGCAGTATCCAGACTAGTGCAGAA. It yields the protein CASSIQTSAE. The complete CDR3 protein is CASSIQTSAETLYF.

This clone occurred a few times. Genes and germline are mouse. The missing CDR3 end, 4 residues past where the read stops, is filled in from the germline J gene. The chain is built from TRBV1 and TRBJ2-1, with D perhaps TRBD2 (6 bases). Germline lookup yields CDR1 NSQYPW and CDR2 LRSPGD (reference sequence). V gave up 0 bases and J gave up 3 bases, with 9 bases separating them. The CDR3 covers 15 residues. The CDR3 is CTCSADWGIYAEQFF. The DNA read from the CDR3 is TGCACCTGCAGTGCAGATTGGGGGATCTATGCT.

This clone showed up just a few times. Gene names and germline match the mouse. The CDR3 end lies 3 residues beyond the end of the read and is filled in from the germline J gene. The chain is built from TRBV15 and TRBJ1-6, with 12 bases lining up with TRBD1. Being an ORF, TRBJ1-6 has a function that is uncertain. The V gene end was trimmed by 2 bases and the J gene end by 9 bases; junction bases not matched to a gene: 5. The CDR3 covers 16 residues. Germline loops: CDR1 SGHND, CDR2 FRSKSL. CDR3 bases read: TGTGCCAGCAGTTTACCGGGACAGGGGGCTTGTTCGCCC. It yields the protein CASSLPGQGACSP. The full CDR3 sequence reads CASSLPGQGACSPLYF.

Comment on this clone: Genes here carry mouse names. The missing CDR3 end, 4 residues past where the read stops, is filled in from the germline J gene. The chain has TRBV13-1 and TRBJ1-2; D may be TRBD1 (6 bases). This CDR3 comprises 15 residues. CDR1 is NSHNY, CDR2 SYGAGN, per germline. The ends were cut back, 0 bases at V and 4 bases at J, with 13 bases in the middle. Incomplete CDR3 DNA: TGTGCCAGCAGTGATGCTGGGGGCAGGGGCTCC. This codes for CASSDAGGRGS. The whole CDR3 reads CASSDAGGRGSDYTF.

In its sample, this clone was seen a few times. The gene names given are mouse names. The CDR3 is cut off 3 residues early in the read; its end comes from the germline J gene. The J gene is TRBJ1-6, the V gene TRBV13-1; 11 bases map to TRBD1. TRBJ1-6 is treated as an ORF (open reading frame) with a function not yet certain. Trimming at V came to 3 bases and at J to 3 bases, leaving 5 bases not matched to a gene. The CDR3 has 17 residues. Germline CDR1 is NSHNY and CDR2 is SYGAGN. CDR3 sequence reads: CASSAVGTGGYNSPLYF. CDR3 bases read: TGTGCCAGCAGTGCCGTCGGGACAGGGGGCTATAATTCGCCC.

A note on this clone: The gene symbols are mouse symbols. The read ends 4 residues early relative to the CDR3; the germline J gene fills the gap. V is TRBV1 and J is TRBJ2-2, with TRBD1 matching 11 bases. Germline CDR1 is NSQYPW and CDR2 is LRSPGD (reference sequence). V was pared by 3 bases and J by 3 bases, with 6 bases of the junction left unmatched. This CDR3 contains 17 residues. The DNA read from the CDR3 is TGCACCTGCAGTGCGCCGGACAGGGGGCGGGACACCGGG. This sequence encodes CTCSAPDRGRDTG. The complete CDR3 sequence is CTCSAPDRGRDTGQLYF. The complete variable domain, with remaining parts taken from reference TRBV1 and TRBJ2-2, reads VTLLEQNPRWRLVPRGQAVNLRCILKNSQYPWMSWYQQDLQKQLQWLFTLRSPGDKEVKSLPGADYLATRVTDTELRLQVANMSQGRTLYCTCSAPDRGRDTGQLYFGEGSKLTVL.

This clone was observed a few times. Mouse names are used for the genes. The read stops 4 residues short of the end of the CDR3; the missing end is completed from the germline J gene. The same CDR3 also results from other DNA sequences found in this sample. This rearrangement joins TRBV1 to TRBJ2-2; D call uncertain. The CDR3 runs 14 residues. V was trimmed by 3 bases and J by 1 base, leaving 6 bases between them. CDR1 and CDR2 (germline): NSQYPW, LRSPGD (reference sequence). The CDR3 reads CTCSARQNTGQLYF. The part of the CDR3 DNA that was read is TGCACCTGCAGTGCTCGACAAAACACCGGG.

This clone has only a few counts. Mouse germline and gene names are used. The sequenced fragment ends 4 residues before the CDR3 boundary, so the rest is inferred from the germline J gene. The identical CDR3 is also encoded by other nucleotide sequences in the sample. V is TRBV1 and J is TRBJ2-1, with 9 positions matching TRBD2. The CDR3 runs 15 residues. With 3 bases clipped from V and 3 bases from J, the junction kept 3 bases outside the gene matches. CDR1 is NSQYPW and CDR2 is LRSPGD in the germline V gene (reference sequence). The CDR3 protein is CTCSAGTGFYAEQFF. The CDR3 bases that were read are TGCACCTGCAGTGCCGGGACTGGGTTCTATGCT.

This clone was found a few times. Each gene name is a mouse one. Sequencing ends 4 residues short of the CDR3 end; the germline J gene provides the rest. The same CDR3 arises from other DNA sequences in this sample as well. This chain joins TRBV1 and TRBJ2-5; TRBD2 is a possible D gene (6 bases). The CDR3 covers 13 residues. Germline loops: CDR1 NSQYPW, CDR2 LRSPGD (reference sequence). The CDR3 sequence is CTCSAVGGDTQYF. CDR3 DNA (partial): TGCACCTGCAGTGCAGTCGGGGGGGAC.

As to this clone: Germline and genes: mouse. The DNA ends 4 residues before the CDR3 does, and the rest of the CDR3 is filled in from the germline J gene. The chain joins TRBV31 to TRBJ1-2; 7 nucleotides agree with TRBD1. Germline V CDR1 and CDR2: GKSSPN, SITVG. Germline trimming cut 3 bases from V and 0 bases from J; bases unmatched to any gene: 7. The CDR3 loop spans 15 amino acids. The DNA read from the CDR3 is TGTGCCTGGAGCCCCTGGACAGGACCAAACTCC. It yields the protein CAWSPWTGPNS. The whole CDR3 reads CAWSPWTGPNSDYTF.

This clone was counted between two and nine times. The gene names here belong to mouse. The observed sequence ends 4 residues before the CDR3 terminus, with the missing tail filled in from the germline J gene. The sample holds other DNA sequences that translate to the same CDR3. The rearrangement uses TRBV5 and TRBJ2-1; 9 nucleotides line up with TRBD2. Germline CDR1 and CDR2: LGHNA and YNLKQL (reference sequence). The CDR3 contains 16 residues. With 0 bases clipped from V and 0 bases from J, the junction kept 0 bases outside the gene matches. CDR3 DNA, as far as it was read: TGTGCCAGCAGCCAAGAACTGGGGGGTAACTATGCT. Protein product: CASSQELGGNYA. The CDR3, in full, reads CASSQELGGNYAEQFF.

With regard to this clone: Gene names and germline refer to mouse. CDR3 DNA, as far as it was read: TGTGCCAGCAGTCGACAGGGGCGTAACACA. It translates to CASSRQGRNT. The CDR3, in full, reads CASSRQGRNTEVFF. This rearrangement joins TRBV19 to TRBJ1-1; 8 bases agree with TRBD1. The CDR3 goes on 4 residues after the read ends, and that part is filled in from the germline J gene. The CDR3 extends over 14 amino acids. CDR1 and CDR2 from the germline V gene are FNHDT and SITEND (reference sequence). The junction had 4 bases not matched to a gene; V was cut back by 4 bases and J by 2 bases.

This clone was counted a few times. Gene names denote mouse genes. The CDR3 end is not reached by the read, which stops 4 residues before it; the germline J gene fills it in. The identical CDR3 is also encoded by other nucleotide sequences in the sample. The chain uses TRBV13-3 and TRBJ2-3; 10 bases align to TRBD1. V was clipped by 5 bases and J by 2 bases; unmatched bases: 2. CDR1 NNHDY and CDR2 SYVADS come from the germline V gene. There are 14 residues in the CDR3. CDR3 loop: CASRTGGVAETLYF. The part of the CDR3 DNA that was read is TGTGCCAGCAGGACAGGGGGCGTTGCAGAA.

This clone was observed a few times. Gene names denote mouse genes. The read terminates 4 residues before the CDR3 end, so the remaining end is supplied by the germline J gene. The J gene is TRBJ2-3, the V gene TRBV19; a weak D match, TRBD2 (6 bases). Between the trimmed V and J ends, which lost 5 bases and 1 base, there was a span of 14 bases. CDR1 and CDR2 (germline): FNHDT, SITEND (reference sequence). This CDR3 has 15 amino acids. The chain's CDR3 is CASRETGRGAETLYF. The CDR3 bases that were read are TGTGCCAGCAGGGAAACTGGGAGAGGTGCAGAA.

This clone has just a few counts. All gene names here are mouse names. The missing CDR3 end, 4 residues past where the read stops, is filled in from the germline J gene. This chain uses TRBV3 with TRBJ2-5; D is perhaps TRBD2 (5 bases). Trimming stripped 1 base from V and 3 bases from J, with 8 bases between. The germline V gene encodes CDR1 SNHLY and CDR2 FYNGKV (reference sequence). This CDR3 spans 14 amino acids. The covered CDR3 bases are TGTGCCAGCAGCTTAGAATCTGGGCAAGAC. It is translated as CASSLESGQD. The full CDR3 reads CASSLESGQDTQYF.

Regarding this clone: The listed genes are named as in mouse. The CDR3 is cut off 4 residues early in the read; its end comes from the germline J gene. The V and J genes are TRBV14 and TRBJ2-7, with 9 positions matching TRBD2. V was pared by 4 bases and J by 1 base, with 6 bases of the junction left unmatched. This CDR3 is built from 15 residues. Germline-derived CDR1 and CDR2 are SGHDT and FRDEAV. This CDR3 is CASSPVDWGSYEQYF. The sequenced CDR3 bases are TGTGCCAGCAGTCCCGTCGACTGGGGGTCCTAT.

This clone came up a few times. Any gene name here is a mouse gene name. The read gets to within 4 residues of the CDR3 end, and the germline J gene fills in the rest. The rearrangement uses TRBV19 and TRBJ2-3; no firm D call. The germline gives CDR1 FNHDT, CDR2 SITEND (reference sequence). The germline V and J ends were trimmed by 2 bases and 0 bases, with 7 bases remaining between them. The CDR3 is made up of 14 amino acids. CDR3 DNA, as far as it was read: TGTGCCAGCAGTATGAGGTTCAGTGCAGAA. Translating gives CASSMRFSAE. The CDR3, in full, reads CASSMRFSAETLYF. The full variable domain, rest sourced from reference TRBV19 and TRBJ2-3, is GGIITQTPKFLIGQEGQKLTLKCQQNFNHDTMYWYRQDSGKGLRLIYYSITENDLQKGDLSEGYDASREKKSSFSLTVTSAQKNEMAVFLCASSMRFSAETLYFGSGTRLTVL.

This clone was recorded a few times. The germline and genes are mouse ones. The CDR3: CASSQEDWTSAETLYF. CDR3 DNA (partial): TGTGCCAGCAGCCAAGAGGACTGGACTAGTGCAGAA. The genes are TRBV5 and TRBJ2-3, with 7 bases identical to TRBD2. The read ends 4 residues before the CDR3 terminus; that terminus is restored from the germline J gene. CDR1 is LGHNA, CDR2 YNLKQL, per germline (reference sequence). V shed 0 bases, J shed 0 bases, and the junction held 3 bases outside the gene matches. There are 16 residues in the CDR3.